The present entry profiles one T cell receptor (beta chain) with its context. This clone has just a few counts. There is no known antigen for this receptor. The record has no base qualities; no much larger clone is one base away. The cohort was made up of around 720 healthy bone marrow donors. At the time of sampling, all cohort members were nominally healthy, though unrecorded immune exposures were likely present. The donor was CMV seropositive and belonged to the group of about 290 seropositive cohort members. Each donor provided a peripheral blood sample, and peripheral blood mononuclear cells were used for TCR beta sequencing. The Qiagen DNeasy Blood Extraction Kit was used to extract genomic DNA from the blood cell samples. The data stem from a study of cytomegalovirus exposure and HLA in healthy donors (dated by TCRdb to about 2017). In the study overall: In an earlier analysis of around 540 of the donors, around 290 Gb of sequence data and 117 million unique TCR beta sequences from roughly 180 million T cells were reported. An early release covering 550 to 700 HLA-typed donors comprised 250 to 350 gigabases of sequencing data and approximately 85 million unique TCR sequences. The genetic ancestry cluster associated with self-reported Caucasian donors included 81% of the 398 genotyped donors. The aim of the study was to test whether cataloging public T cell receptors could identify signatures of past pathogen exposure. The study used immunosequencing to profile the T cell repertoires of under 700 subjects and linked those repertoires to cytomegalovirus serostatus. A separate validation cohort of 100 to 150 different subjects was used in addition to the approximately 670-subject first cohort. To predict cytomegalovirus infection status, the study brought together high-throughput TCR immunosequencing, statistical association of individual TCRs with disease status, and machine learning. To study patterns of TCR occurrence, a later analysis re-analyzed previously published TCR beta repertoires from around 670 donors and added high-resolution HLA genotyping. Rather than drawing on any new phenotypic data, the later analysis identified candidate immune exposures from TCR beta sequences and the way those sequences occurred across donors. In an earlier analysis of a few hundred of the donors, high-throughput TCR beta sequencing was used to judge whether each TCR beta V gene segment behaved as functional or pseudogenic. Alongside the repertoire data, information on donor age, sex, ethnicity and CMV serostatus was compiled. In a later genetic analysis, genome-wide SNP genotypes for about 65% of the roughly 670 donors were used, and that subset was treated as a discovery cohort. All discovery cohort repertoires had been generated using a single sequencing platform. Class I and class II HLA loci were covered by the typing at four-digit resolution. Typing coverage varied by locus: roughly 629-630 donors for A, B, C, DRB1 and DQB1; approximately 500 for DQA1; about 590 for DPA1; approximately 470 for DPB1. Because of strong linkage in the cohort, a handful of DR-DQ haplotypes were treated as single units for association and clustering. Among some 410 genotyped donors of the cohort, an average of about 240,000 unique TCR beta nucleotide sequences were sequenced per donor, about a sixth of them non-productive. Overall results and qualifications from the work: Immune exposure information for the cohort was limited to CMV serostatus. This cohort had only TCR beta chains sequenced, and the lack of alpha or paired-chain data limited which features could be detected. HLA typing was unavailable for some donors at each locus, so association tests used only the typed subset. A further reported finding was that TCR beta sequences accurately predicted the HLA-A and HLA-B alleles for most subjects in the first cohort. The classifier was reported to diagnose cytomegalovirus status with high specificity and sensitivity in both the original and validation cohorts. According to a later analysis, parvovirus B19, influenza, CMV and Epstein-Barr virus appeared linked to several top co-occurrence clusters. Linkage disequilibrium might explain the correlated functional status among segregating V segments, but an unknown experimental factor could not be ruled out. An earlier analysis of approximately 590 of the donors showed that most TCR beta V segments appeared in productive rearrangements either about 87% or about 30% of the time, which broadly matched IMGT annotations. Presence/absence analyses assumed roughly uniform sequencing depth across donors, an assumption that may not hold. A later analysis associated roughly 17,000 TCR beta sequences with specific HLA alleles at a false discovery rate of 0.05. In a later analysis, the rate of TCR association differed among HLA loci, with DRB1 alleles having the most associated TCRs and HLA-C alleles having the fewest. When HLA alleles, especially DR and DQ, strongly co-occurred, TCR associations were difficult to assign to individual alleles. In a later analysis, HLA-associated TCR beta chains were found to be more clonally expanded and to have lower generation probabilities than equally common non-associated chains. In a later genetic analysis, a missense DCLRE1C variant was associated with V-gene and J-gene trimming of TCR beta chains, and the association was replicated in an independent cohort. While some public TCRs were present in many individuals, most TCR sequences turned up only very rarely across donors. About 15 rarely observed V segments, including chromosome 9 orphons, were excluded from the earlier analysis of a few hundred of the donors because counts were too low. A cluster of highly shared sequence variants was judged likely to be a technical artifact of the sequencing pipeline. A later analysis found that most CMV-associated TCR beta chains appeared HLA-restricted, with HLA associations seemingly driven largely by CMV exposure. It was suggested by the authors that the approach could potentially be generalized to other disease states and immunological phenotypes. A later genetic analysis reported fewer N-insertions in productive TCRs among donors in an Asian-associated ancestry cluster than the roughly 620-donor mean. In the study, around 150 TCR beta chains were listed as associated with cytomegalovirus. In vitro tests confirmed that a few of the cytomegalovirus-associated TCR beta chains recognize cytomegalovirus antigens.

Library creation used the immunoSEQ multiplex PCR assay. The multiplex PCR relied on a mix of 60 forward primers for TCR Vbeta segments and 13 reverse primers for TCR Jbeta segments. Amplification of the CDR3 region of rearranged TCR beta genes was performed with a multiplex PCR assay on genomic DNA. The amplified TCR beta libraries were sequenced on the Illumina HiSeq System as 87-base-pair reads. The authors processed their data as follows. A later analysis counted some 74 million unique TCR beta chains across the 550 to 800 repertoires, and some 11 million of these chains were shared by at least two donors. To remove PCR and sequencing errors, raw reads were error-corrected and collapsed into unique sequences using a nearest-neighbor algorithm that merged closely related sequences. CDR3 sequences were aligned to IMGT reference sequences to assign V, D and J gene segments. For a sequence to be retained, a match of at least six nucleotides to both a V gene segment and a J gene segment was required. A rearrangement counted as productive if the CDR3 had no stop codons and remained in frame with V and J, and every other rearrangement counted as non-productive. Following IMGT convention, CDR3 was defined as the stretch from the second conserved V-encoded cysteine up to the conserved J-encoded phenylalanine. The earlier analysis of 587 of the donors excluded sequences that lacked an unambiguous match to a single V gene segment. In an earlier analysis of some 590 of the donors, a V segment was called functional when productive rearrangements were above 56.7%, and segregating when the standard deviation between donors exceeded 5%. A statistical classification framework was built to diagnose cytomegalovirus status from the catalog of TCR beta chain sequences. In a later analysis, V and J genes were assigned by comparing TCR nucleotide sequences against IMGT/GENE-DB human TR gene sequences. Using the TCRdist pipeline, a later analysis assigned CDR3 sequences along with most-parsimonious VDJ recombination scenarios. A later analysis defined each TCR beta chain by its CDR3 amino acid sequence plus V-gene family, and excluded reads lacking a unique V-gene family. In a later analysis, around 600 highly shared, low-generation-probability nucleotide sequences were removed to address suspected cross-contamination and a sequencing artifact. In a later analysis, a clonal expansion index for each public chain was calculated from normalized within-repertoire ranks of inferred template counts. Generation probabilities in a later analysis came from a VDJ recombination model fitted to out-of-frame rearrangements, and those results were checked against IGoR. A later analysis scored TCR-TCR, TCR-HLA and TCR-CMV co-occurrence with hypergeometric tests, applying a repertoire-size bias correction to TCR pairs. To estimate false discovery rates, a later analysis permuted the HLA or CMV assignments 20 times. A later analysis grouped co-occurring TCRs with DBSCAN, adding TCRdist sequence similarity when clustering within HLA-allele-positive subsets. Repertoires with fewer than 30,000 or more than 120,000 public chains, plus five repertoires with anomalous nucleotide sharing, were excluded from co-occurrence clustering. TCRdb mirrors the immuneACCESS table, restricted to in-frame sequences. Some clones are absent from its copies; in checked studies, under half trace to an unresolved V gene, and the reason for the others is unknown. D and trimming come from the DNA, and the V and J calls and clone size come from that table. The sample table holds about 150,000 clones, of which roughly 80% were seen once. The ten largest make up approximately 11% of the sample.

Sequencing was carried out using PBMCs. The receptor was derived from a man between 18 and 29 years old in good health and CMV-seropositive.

CDR3 protein: CASSSTGTSDNSPLHF. The nucleotides are TGTGCCAGCAGTTCCACCGGGACATCGGATAATTCACCCCTCCACTTT. Here the chain combines TRBV27 and TRBJ1-6, with a tentative D gene TRBD1 over 6 matching bases. From its cysteine to its phenylalanine, the CDR3 spans 16 amino acids. Just CDR3 DNA is preserved here, 48 bases in frame from base 1. V was cut back by 4 bases and J by 5 bases, leaving a gap of 15 bases between them. Taken from the germline V gene (reference sequence), the CDR1 and CDR2 loops are MNHEY and SMNVEV.